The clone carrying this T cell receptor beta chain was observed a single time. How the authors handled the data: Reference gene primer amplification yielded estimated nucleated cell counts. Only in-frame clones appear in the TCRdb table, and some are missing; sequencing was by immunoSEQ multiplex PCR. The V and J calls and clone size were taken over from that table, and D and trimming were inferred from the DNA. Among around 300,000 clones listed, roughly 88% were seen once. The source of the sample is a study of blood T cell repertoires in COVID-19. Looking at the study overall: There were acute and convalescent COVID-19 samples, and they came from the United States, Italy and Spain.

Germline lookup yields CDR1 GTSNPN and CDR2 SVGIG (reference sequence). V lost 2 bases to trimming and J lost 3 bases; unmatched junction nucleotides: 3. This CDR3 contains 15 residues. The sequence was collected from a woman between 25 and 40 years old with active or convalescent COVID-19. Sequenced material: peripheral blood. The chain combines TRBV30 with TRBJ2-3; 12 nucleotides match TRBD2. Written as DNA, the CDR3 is TGTGCCTGGAGTCCTGGACTAGCGGGAACAGATACGCAGTATTTT. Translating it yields CAWSPGLAGTDTQYF.